What follows are 30 T cell receptor beta chains derived from one specimen sequenced in a study of Tregs in tolerant kidney transplant recipients. Mixed chimerism was transient after nonmyeloablative marrow transplants from related graft donors. Using immunoSEQ multiplex PCR, the repertoire was profiled, and TCRdb retains in-frame clones only, with some absent. The sample contains about 52,000 clones, about 90% of which appear only once. The input for sequencing was CD8+ T cells from blood (PBMCs), taken 24 months after the transplant. The receptor source for this set is a human patient who received a combined kidney and bone marrow transplant. Some T cells may trace back to the graft donor.

The CDR3 here is CASSSLRAGHYEQYF. DNA for the CDR3: TGTGCCAGCAGCTCTCTCCGGGCGGGGCACTACGAGCAGTACTTC. The chain couples TRBV6-5 to TRBJ2-7, with D perhaps TRBD2 (6 bases). This CDR3 has 15 residues. Germline V gene lookup returns CDR1 MNHEY and CDR2 SVGAGI. V was pared by 6 bases and J by 3 bases, with 18 bases between.

The chain employs TRBV5-1 and TRBJ2-3; TRBD1 is a possible D gene (5 bases). Germline V CDR1 and CDR2: SGHRS, YFSETQ. Trimming removed 5 bases at V and 1 base at J, with 5 bases between. This CDR3 contains 12 residues. As DNA, the CDR3 is TGCGCCAGCAGAGGGGGCACAGATACGCAGTATTTT. Amino acid sequence: CASRGGTDTQYF.

The chain has TRBV27 and TRBJ2-6, with D tentatively TRBD1 (5 bases). Germline values: CDR1 MNHEY, CDR2 SMNVEV (reference sequence). This CDR3 region has 15 residues. V lost 3 bases, J lost 0 bases, and 6 bases lay in between. The CDR3 bases are TGTGCCAGCAGTTTTCAGGGCTCTGGGGCCAACGTCCTGACTTTC. Protein product: CASSFQGSGANVLTF. Together with reference TRBV27 and TRBJ2-6, the CDR3 gives the full variable domain: EAQVTQNPRYLITVTGKKLTVTCSQNMNHEYMSWYRQDPGLGLRQIYYSMNVEVTDKGDVPEGYKVSRKEKRNFPLILESPSPNQTSLYFCASSFQGSGANVLTFGAGSRLTVL.

The chain recombines TRBV7-2 with TRBJ2-7, with a possible D match to TRBD1 (5 bases). From germline, CDR1 is SGHTA and CDR2 FQGNSA. Trimming removed 3 bases from V and 4 bases from J, with 7 bases in between. This CDR3 is 12 amino acids long. CDR3 protein: CASSFKGYEQYF. CDR3 DNA sequence: TGTGCCAGCAGCTTTAAGGGGTACGAGCAGTACTTC.

The count of this clone is one. The chain recombines TRBV7-7 with TRBJ2-2; 8 bases align to TRBD1. This CDR3 is built from 15 residues. Germline V gene lookup returns CDR1 SSHAT and CDR2 FNYEAQ (reference sequence). The ends lost 8 bases at V and 3 bases at J; junction bases unmatched: 8. The CDR3 here is CASALVQGDTGELFF. DNA of the CDR3: TGTGCCAGCGCCTTGGTACAGGGGGACACCGGGGAGCTGTTTTTT.

About this clone: A read error may account for a junction end that differs from germline. The CDR3 sequence is CAGSQESPNSITGELFF. For the CDR3, the DNA is TGCGCCGGCAGCCAAGAATCCCCAAACTCAATCACCGGGGAGCTGTTTTTT. The rearrangement uses TRBV4-3 and TRBJ2-2, with unresolved D. This CDR3 has 17 residues. CDR1 and CDR2 from the germline V gene are LGHNA and YSLEER.

This CDR3 is CASSSKPGELFF. The CDR3 bases are TGTGCCAGCAGCTCCAAGCCCGGGGAGCTGTTTTTT. This chain links TRBV7-3 with TRBJ2-2; the D is unclear. The germline V gene encodes CDR1 SGHTA and CDR2 FQGTGA. Trimming removed 4 bases at V and 6 bases at J, with 6 bases between. The CDR3 loop spans 12 amino acids. Full variable domain (missing parts from reference TRBV7-3 and TRBJ2-2): GAGVSQTPSNKVTEKGKYVELRCDPISGHTALYWYRQSLGQGPEFLIYFQGTGAADDSGLPNDRFFAVRPEGSVSTLKIQRTERGDSAVYLCASSSKPGELFFGEGSRLTVL.

The chain carries TRBV9 and TRBJ2-1, with 11 bases identical to TRBD2. Trimming at V came to 3 bases and at J to 3 bases, leaving 5 bases not matched to a gene. Germline V gene data show CDR1 as SGDLS and CDR2 as YYNGEE. The CDR3 sequence is 16 residues long. The CDR3 DNA reads TGTGCCAGCAGCGCCCCCACTAGCGGGAGCTACAATGAGCAGTTCTTC. The encoded protein is CASSAPTSGSYNEQFF. Combining the CDR3 with reference TRBV9 and TRBJ2-1 gives the whole variable domain DSGVTQTPKHLITATGQRVTLRCSPRSGDLSVYWYQQSLDQGLQFLIQYYNGEERAKGNILERFSAQQFPDLHSELNLSSLELGDSALYFCASSAPTSGSYNEQFFGPGTRLTVL.

The chain carries TRBV7-8 and TRBJ2-7, with D unclear. CDR1 is SGHVS, CDR2 FQNEAQ, per germline. The CDR3 consists of 13 residues. Trimming left V 3 bases short and J 3 bases short, with 9 bases between. CDR3 region: CASSFHSYYEQYF. The CDR3 nucleotides are TGTGCCAGCAGCTTTCACTCTTACTACGAGCAGTACTTC.

This chain connects TRBV13 to TRBJ2-3, with D possibly being TRBD2 (5 bases). V was pared by 4 bases and J by 0 bases, with 14 bases between. This CDR3 contains 16 residues. CDR1 and CDR2 from the germline V gene are PRHDT and FYEKMQ (reference sequence). The CDR3 protein is CASSSRELFSTDTQYF. For the CDR3, the DNA is TGTGCCAGCAGCTCCCGGGAACTCTTTAGCACAGATACGCAGTATTTT.

Only a few counts were recorded for this clone. The rearrangement joins TRBV29-1 to TRBJ2-7; 9 nucleotides line up with TRBD1. V dropped 5 bases and J dropped 5; count of bases not matched to a gene: 16. From germline, CDR1 is SQVTM and CDR2 ANQGSEA. This CDR3 has 16 residues. CDR3 sequence reads: CSVTGVSGTGWHEQYF. As DNA, the CDR3 is TGCAGCGTTACGGGAGTGTCCGGGACAGGGTGGCACGAGCAGTACTTC.

The chain carries TRBV11-2 and TRBJ1-1, with no clear D. From germline, CDR1 is SGHAT and CDR2 FQNNGV. CDR3 length: 13 residues. V gave up 3 bases and J gave up 6 bases, with 11 bases separating them. For the CDR3, the DNA is TGTGCCAGCAGCTTGTGGCAAATCCCTGAAGCTTTCTTT. It translates to CASSLWQIPEAFF.

The chain combines TRBV5-1 with TRBJ2-1, with 11 bases aligning to TRBD2. V gave up 0 bases and J gave up 8 bases; unmatched junction bases: 4. Germline V CDR1 and CDR2: SGHRS, YFSETQ. The CDR3 spans 15 residues. The CDR3 DNA reads TGCGCCAGCAGCTTGGAACTAGCGGGAGAGGATGAGCAGTTCTTC. Its protein is CASSLELAGEDEQFF.

The chain recombines TRBV9 with TRBJ2-3; D is possibly TRBD2 (6 bases). Germline V CDR1 and CDR2: SGDLS, YYNGEE. The CDR3 runs 13 residues. V dropped 3 bases and J dropped 6 bases, with 11 bases sitting between them. The CDR3 sequence is CASSAGVLDTQYF. CDR3 coding DNA: TGTGCCAGCAGCGCGGGAGTATTGGATACGCAGTATTTT.

The gene calls are TRBV5-1 and TRBJ2-2; 8 nucleotides align to TRBD2. V trimming: 0 bases; J trimming: 1 base; junction bases outside the gene matches: 2. This CDR3 is built from 16 residues. Germline assignment: CDR1 SGHRS and CDR2 YFSETQ. CDR3 DNA: TGCGCCAGCAGCTTGGCCGCGGGGGGGAACACCGGGGAGCTGTTTTTT. Protein product: CASSLAAGGNTGELFF. Combining the CDR3 with reference TRBV5-1 and TRBJ2-2 gives the whole variable domain KAGVTQTPRYLIKTRGQQVTLSCSPISGHRSVSWYQQTPGQGLQFLFEYFSETQRNKGNFPGRFSGRQFSNSRSEMNVSTLELGDSALYLCASSLAAGGNTGELFFGEGSRLTVL.

The J gene is TRBJ2-7, the V gene TRBV5-6; 8 nucleotides align to TRBD2. The CDR3 contains 16 residues. Germline V gives CDR1 SGHDT, CDR2 YYEEEE. V shed 4 bases, J shed 2 bases, and the junction held 11 bases outside the gene matches. This CDR3 is CASSPPGTRLPYEQYF. The CDR3 DNA reads TGTGCCAGCAGCCCCCCCGGGACTAGGTTACCCTACGAGCAGTACTTC.

The rearrangement uses TRBV6-5 and TRBJ1-4; D is perhaps TRBD1 (5 bases). Germline V lookup: CDR1 MNHEY, CDR2 SVGAGI. The CDR3 has 14 residues. V lost 7 bases, J lost 6 bases, and 15 bases lay in between. The CDR3 DNA reads TGTGCCAGCATCCCCTCGGGGGGTGATGAAAAACTGTTTTTT. Its protein product is CASIPSGGDEKLFF.

The rearrangement links TRBV25-1 to TRBJ2-2; D is unclear. The V gene's germline CDR1 is MGHDK and CDR2 SYGVNS. V dropped 6 bases and J dropped 4 bases, with 3 bases sitting between them. This CDR3 has 11 amino acids. CDR3 nucleotides: TGTGCCAGCAGCTTCACCGGGGAGCTGTTTTTT. Its translation: CASSFTGELFF.

The rearrangement joins TRBV7-9 to TRBJ2-3, with a tentative D call TRBD1 (6 bases). The germline V gene encodes CDR1 SEHNR and CDR2 FQNEAQ (reference sequence). The germline V and J ends were trimmed by 2 bases and 2 bases, with 8 bases remaining between them. This CDR3 has 14 amino acids. The DNA for the CDR3 is TGTGCCAGCAGCTTAACAGGGTTCACAGATACGCAGTATTTT. This translates into CASSLTGFTDTQYF. Drawing the rest from reference TRBV7-9 and TRBJ2-3, the complete variable domain is DTGVSQNPRHKITKRGQNVTFRCDPISEHNRLYWYRQTLGQGPEFLTYFQNEAQLEKSRLLSDRFSAERPKGSFSTLEIQRTEQGDSAMYLCASSLTGFTDTQYFGPGTRLTVL.

This rearrangement joins TRBV27 to TRBJ2-1; TRBD2 is a possible D gene (5 bases). Deletions cut 6 bases from V and 10 bases from J, with 13 bases between. The CDR3 loop spans 12 amino acids. CDR1 is MNHEY and CDR2 is SMNVEV in the germline V gene (reference sequence). CDR3 loop: CASSPSIGEQFF. In DNA form, the CDR3 reads TGTGCCAGCAGCCCTAGCATCGGAGAGCAGTTCTTC.

The chain employs TRBV1 and TRBJ2-3; the tabulated D call, TRBD2, remains unverified against the DNA. TRBV1 is deemed a pseudogene. The CDR3 runs to 15 residues. The CDR3 bases are TGCACCAGCAGCCAAGGAGCGGGGGGGCCCGTTACGCAGTATTTT. Its protein is CTSSQGAGGPVTQYF.

The chain couples TRBV27 to TRBJ2-2; 9 nucleotides agree with TRBD2. CDR1 MNHEY and CDR2 SMNVEV come from the germline V gene (reference sequence). After removal of 3 bases from V and 4 bases from J, the junction contained 6 bases not matched to a gene. This CDR3 region has 16 residues. The CDR3 spells CASSLSGGFLTGELFF. Here the CDR3 DNA reads TGTGCCAGCAGTTTGAGCGGGGGGTTCCTCACCGGGGAGCTGTTTTTT.

This chain joins TRBV9 and TRBJ2-7; 8 nucleotides align to TRBD1. CDR3 length equals 13 residues. Per germline, CDR1 SGDLS and CDR2 YYNGEE. V dropped 0 bases and J dropped 7; count of bases not matched to a gene: 3. Written as DNA, the CDR3 is TGTGCCAGCAGCGTAGGACAGGGGCTGGAGCAGTACTTC. Protein sequence: CASSVGQGLEQYF.

The V gene is TRBV14, the J gene TRBJ2-1, with 12 bases that match TRBD2. CDR1 and CDR2 (germline): SGHDN, FVKESK. CDR3 length: 17 amino acids. Losses at the gene ends were 1 base for V and 8 bases for J; bases not matched to a gene: 9. The CDR3 reads CASSQGTLAGGSYEQFF. CDR3 nucleotides: TGTGCCAGCAGCCAAGGGACCCTAGCGGGGGGGAGCTATGAGCAGTTCTTC.

This chain connects TRBV16 to TRBJ1-5; 7 nucleotides match TRBD1. The V and J ends lost 1 base and 1 base, in that order; junction bases with no gene match: 4. CDR1 is KGHSY and CDR2 is FQNENV in the germline V gene. CDR3 length: 16 residues. CDR3 DNA: TGTGCCAGCAGCCAATGGGAACAGGGGAGCAATCAGCCCCAGCATTTT. Protein product: CASSQWEQGSNQPQHF.

This rearrangement joins TRBV27 to TRBJ1-2; the D is unclear. The V and J ends lost 5 bases and 3 bases respectively, with 16 bases between them. The CDR3 has 15 amino acids. Germline V CDR1 and CDR2: MNHEY, SMNVEV (reference sequence). CDR3 in DNA: TGTGCCAGCAGTCCCATGGCCTCTGTCTACTATGGCTACACCTTC. Translated, it gives CASSPMASVYYGYTF.

The chain joins TRBV9 to TRBJ2-2; 8 nucleotides agree with TRBD2. V trimming: 4 bases; J trimming: 4 bases; junction bases outside the gene matches: 6. The CDR3 covers 15 residues. Looked up from germline, CDR1 is SGDLS and CDR2 is YYNGEE. The CDR3 DNA reads TGTGCCAGCAGCTATTCCGGGACTAGCACCGGGGAGCTGTTTTTT. This translates into CASSYSGTSTGELFF.

This chain joins TRBV7-9 and TRBJ1-5; the match to TRBD1 covers 8 bases. Germline CDR1 and CDR2: SEHNR and FQNEAQ (reference sequence). The CDR3 covers 15 residues. The ends lost 4 bases at V and 7 bases at J; junction bases unmatched: 9. The CDR3 DNA is TGTGCCAGCAGCTCGACAGGGGTAGGGGACCAGCCCCAGCATTTT. Translated, it gives CASSSTGVGDQPQHF. Full variable domain (outside the CDR3, taken from reference TRBV7-9 and TRBJ1-5): DTGVSQNPRHKITKRGQNVTFRCDPISEHNRLYWYRQTLGQGPEFLTYFQNEAQLEKSRLLSDRFSAERPKGSFSTLEIQRTEQGDSAMYLCASSSTGVGDQPQHFGDGTRLSIL.

The genes are TRBV9 and TRBJ2-1; the match to TRBD2 covers 7 bases. The germline CDR1 and CDR2 sequences are SGDLS and YYNGEE. V dropped 0 bases and J dropped 10; count of bases not matched to a gene: 10. This CDR3 is built from 15 residues. This CDR3 reads CASSVAAGAQEEQFF. The DNA of the CDR3 is TGTGCCAGCAGCGTAGCGGCGGGAGCTCAGGAGGAGCAGTTCTTC.

The gene calls are TRBV9 and TRBJ2-7; D is possibly TRBD2 (5 bases). The CDR3 spans 14 residues. Germline V lookup: CDR1 SGDLS, CDR2 YYNGEE. Trimming stripped 1 base from V and 3 bases from J, with 11 bases between. CDR3 in amino acids: CASSVFEGSYEQYF. The CDR3 DNA reads as TGTGCCAGCAGCGTATTCGAGGGCAGCTACGAGCAGTACTTC.